This is a list of T cell receptor beta chains from one sample in a study of blood T cell repertoires in COVID-19. Sequencing used immunoSEQ multiplex PCR; TCRdb keeps in-frame clones, though not all of them. Of more than 85,000 clones in the sample, roughly 90% were seen once. Sequenced material: peripheral blood. The receptors derive from a man between 60 and 70 years old with acute or convalescent COVID-19. The CDR3 runs from the conserved cysteine through the conserved F or W. The D gene is left open where the match is weak. A row's size may be missing; if present it is once, few, many or a size class.

d_call,j_call,v_call,clone_size,cdr3_nt,cdr3_aa
TRBD1,TRBJ2-7,TRBV28,.,TGTGCCAGCAGTTCCGCCGGGACAGGATCCTACGAGCAGTACTTC,CASSSAGTGSYEQYF
.,TRBJ1-2,TRBV7-2,.,TGTGCCAGCAGCCCCCCGACAGGACACTATGGCTACACCTTC,CASSPPTGHYGYTF
.,TRBJ1-5,TRBV15,.,TGTGCCACCAGCAGTGGTCCAGGCAGCAATCAGCCCCAGCATTTT,CATSSGPGSNQPQHF
.,TRBJ1-2,TRBV5-1,.,TGCGCCAGCAGCTCTGGACAGCTGGCTGGCTACACCTTC,CASSSGQLAGYTF
TRBD1,TRBJ2-1,TRBV5-5,once,TGTGCCAGCAGTTCCGGGACAGGGGGAGTTGAGCAGTTCTTC,CASSSGTGGVEQFF
.,TRBJ2-1,TRBV28,.,TGTGCCAGCAGTTTATCCAAACAGGGTTACAATGAGCAGTTCTTC,CASSLSKQGYNEQFF
.,TRBJ1-1,TRBV19,.,TGTGCCAGTAGTATAGAGGGGCTAACAGGGATGAACACTGAAGCTTTCTTT,CASSIEGLTGMNTEAFF
.,TRBJ2-7,TRBV15,.,TGTGCCACCAGCAGAAGTAGAGATTCAAGCTCCTACGAGCAGTACTTC,CATSRSRDSSSYEQYF
TRBD1,TRBJ2-1,TRBV3-1/TRBV3-2,.,TGTGCCAGCAGCCAGGACAGGGGCTCACATGGTGAGCAGTTCTTC,CASSQDRGSHGEQFF
.,TRBJ1-2,TRBV9,.,TGTGCCAGCAGCGTAGGGACTGTTGCTAACTATGGCTACACCTTC,CASSVGTVANYGYTF
.,TRBJ2-1,TRBV24-1,.,TGTGCCACCAGTGACCGCGGAGTGGCCTACAATGAGCAGTTCTTC,CATSDRGVAYNEQFF
TRBD2,TRBJ2-1,TRBV7-9,.,TGTGCCAGCAGCTTAGCGGATTGGACTAGCGGGAACTACAATGAGCAGTTCTTC,CASSLADWTSGNYNEQFF
TRBD2,TRBJ2-3,TRBV4-2,.,TGTGCCAGCAGCCAAGTACTAGCGGGAGGATTAGATACGCAGTATTTT,CASSQVLAGGLDTQYF
TRBD1,TRBJ2-7,TRBV14,.,TGTGCCAGCAGCCGGGATCGACAGGGGGCTTTCCACGAGCAGTACTTC,CASSRDRQGAFHEQYF
TRBD2,TRBJ2-7,TRBV27,.,TGTGCCAGCAGTTTAGGGACTAGCGGGAAGGACGAGCAGTACTTC,CASSLGTSGKDEQYF